This TCR beta chain was identified during a study of blood T cells in healthy people across ages. Study results and caveats: Naive T cell percentage by flow cytometry tracked strongly with beta diversity. Getting older went along with TCR beta diversity per million T cells dropping roughly linearly.

For this clonotype: The antigen is not known.

Primed by a sample-barcoded 5' primer and a J-beta primer mix, a second PCR proceeded for about 7 to 11 cycles. MiXCR, applied by TCRdb to the 5' RACE reads, yields one record per CDR3 protein. The sample holds 1.5 million to 2 million distinct CDR3 sequences; 40% to 55% are singletons and the top ten take less than 2.5%. Russia was home to the donors, healthy Caucasian individuals aged roughly 6 to 100. Trimming took 0 bases from V and 4 from J, leaving 12 bases between them. The CDR3 has 15 residues. In germline, CDR1 is ENHRY, CDR2 SYGVKD. The receptor was isolated from a woman between 35 and 50 years old in good health. Sequencing was done on a sample of blood. The chain has TRBV10-3 and TRBJ1-2, with D maybe TRBD1 (6 bases). This chain's CDR3 is CAISESGAQSYGYTF. CDR3 nucleotide sequence: TGTGCCATCAGTGAGTCGGGGGCGCAGAGCTATGGCTACACCTTC.